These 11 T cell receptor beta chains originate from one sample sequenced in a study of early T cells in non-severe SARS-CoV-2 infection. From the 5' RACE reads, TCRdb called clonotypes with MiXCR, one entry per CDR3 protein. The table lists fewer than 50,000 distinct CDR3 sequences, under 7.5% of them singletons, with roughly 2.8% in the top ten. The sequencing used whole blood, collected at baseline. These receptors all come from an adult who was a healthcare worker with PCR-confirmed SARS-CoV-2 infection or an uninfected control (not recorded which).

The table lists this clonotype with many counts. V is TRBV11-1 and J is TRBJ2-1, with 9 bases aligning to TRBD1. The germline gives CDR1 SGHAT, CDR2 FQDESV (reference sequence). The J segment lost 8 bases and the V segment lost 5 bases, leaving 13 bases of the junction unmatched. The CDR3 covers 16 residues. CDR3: CASSEVGQGVRHEQFF. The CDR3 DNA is TGTGCCAGCAGCGAAGTGGGACAGGGAGTTCGGCATGAGCAGTTCTTC.

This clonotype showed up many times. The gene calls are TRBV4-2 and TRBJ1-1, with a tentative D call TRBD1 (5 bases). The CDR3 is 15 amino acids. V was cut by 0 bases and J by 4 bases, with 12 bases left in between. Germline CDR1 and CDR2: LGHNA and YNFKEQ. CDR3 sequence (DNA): TGTGCCAGCAGCCAAGATCGAAAGGGGATCACTGAAGCTTTCTTT. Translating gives CASSQDRKGITEAFF.

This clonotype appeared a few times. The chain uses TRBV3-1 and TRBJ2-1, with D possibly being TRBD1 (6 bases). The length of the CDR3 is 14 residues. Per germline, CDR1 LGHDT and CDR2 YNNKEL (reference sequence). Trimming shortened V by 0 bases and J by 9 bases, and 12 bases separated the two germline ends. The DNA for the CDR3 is TGTGCCAGCAGCCAAGATATTAGGGGGTCTGAGCAGTTCTTC. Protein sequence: CASSQDIRGSEQFF.

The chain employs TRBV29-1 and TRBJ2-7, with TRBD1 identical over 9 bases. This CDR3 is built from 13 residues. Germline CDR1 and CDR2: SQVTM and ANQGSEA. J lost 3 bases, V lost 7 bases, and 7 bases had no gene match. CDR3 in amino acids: CSGTPGQGYEQYF. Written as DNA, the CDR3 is TGCAGCGGGACACCGGGACAGGGCTACGAGCAGTACTTC.

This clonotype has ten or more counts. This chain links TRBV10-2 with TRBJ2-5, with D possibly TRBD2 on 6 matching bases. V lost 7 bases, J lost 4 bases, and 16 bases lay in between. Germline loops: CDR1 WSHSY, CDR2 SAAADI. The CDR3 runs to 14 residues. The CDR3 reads CASTNYGGRETQYF. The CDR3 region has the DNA TGCGCCAGCACGAACTATGGGGGGAGAGAGACCCAGTACTTC.

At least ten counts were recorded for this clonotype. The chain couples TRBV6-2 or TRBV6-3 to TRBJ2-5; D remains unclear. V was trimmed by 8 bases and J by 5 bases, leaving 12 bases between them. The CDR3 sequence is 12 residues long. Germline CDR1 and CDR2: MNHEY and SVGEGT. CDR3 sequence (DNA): TGTGCCAGCTGCAGTGGCTCGGAGACCCAGTACTTC. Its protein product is CASCSGSETQYF.

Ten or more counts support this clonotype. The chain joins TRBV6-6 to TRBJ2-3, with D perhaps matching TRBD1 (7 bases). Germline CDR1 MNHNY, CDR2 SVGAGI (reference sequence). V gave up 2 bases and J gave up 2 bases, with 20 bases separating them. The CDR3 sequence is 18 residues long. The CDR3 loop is CASSYPIGRDRPTDTQYF. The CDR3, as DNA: TGTGCCAGCAGTTACCCCATAGGGCGGGACAGACCCACAGATACGCAGTATTTT.

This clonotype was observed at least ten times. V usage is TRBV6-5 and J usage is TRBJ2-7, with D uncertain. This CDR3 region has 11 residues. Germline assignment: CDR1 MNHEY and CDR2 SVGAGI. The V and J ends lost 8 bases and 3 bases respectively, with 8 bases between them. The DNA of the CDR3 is TGTGCCAGCCGCTCCAGCTACGAGCAGTACTTC. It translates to CASRSSYEQYF.

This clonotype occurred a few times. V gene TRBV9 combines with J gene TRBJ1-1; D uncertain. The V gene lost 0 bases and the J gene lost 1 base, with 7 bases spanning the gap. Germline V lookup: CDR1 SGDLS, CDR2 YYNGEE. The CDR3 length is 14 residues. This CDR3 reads CASSVGSWNTEAFF. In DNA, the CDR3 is TGTGCCAGCAGCGTAGGGTCCTGGAACACTGAAGCTTTCTTT.

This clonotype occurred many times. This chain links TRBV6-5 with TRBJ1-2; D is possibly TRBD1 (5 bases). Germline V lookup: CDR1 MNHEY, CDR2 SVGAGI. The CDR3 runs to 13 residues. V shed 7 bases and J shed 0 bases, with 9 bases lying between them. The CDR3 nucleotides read TGTGCCAGCAACAGGTTCCCTAACTATGGCTACACCTTC. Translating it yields CASNRFPNYGYTF.

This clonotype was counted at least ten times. As DNA, the CDR3 is TGCAGTGCTAGCTACTACAGCTCCTACAATGAGCAGTTCTTC. It encodes CSASYYSSYNEQFF. The chain has TRBV20-1 and TRBJ2-1; D is unresolved. Germline V gives CDR1 DFQATT, CDR2 SNEGSKA (reference sequence). The CDR3 covers 14 residues. Trimming shortened V by 3 bases and J by 0 bases, and 9 bases separated the two germline ends.